One and the same sample provided the 7 T cell receptor beta chains below, sequenced in a study of regulatory T cells in long-lasting Graves disease. To make TCR beta libraries, researchers used iRepertoire HTBI primers and Arm-PCR of CDR3 regions. From the multiplex PCR reads, TCRdb called clonotypes with MiXCR, one entry per CDR3 protein. The sample consists of a few hundred thousand distinct CDR3 sequences, roughly a quarter of them appearing once. Indicated time point: persistent/refractory GD, antithyroid drugs over 5 years with positive TRAb. Extracted PBMC RNA gave rise to the TCR library. Sample: peripheral blood mononuclear cells (PBMCs), taken when the disease was refractory, from a patient treated with antithyroid drugs. These receptors all stem from a female donor with Graves disease.

The chain combines TRBV29-1 with TRBJ1-1; no definite D call. CDR1 is SQVTM and CDR2 is ANQGSEA in the germline V gene. With 4 bases removed from V and 1 base from J, the gap between germline ends came to 13 bases. This CDR3 comprises 14 residues. The CDR3: CSVGQPRTNTEAFF. The CDR3 DNA is TGCAGCGTTGGTCAGCCTCGAACGAACACTGAAGCTTTCTTT. Combining the CDR3 with reference TRBV29-1 and TRBJ1-1 gives the whole variable domain SAVISQKPSRDICQRGTSLTIQCQVDSQVTMMFWYRQQPGQSLTLIATANQGSEATYESGFVIDKFPISRPNLTFSTLTVSNMSPEDSSIYLCSVGQPRTNTEAFFGQGTRLTVV.

The gene calls are TRBV15 and TRBJ1-4, with D unresolved. The germline V gene has CDR1 LNHNV and CDR2 YYDKDF (reference sequence). This CDR3 spans 19 amino acids. V lost 1 base and J lost 0, with 18 bases in between. The chain's CDR3 is CATSRGGELYFTTNEKLFF. DNA of the CDR3: TGTGCCACCAGCAGAGGTGGGGAGCTCTACTTTACAACTAATGAAAAACTGTTTTTT.

The chain couples TRBV5-4 to TRBJ2-2; TRBD2 matches 12 bases. This CDR3 spans 18 amino acids. CDR1 is SGHNT and CDR2 is YYREEE in the germline V gene (reference sequence). V shed 0 bases and J 7 bases; nucleotides not matched to a gene: 10. CDR3 protein: CASSLALAGGLTIGELFF. As DNA, the CDR3 is TGTGCCAGCAGCTTGGCGCTAGCGGGAGGGCTAACTATCGGGGAGCTGTTTTTT.

The chain uses TRBV6-2 or TRBV6-3 and TRBJ2-2, with 9 bases that match TRBD1. The CDR3 length is 15 residues. Looked up from germline, CDR1 is MNHEY and CDR2 is SVGEGT. The J segment lost 6 bases and the V segment lost 5 bases, leaving 7 bases of the junction unmatched. The CDR3 DNA reads as TGTGCCAGCAGTGTCGGGACAGGGCGCGCCGGGGAGCTGTTTTTT. Its protein is CASSVGTGRAGELFF.

There are many counts of this clonotype. This rearrangement joins TRBV6-2 or TRBV6-3 to TRBJ1-1, with D possibly being TRBD1 (5 bases). The CDR3 length is 15 residues. The V gene's germline CDR1 is MNHEY and CDR2 SVGEGT. V shed 2 bases and J shed 6 bases, with 16 bases lying between them. CDR3 amino acids: CASSYPFSTAPEAFF. As DNA, the CDR3 is TGTGCCAGCAGTTACCCCTTCTCGACAGCTCCTGAAGCTTTCTTT.

The rearrangement links TRBV10-3 to TRBJ2-5; the D is unclear. CDR3 size: 13 residues. V was cut by 6 bases and J by 1 base, with 9 bases left in between. Germline-derived CDR1 and CDR2 are ENHRY and SYGVKD. In DNA, the CDR3 is TGTGCCATCAGGGCGGTAGCCCAAGAGACCCAGTACTTC. Encoded protein: CAIRAVAQETQYF.

V is TRBV6-1 and J is TRBJ2-3; D is unresolved. Germline loops: CDR1 MNHNS, CDR2 SASEGT. With 5 bases removed from V and 8 bases from J, the gap between germline ends came to 14 bases. The CDR3 covers 13 residues. The CDR3 DNA follows: TGTGCCAGCAGTATAAGCACCGGCGGTACGCAGTATTTT. Translating gives CASSISTGGTQYF.